Below are 25 T cell receptor beta chains sequenced from a single sample in a study of shared clonotypes between healthy human individuals. Data came from immunoSEQ multiplex PCR; TCRdb stores just in-frame clones and leaves some out. The repertoire holds a few hundred thousand clones, with less than 98% as singletons. Sequenced material: naive CD4+ T cells sorted from blood. Noted subset: CD45RA+ positively selected. Source of these receptors: a woman in her twenties or thirties in good health.

V usage is TRBV6-5 and J usage is TRBJ2-2, with 8 bases fitting TRBD1. The CDR3 totals 15 residues. V was pared by 6 bases and J by 6 bases, with 9 bases of the junction left unmatched. CDR1 is MNHEY and CDR2 is SVGAGI in the germline V gene. CDR3 nucleotide sequence: TGTGCCAGCAGGATTACAGGGGGTTTAGCCGGGGAGCTGTTTTTT. This translates into CASRITGGLAGELFF.

The rearrangement links TRBV7-2 to TRBJ2-7, with D possibly being TRBD2 (6 bases). V was shortened by 5 bases and J by 6 bases, with 11 bases between the two germline ends. CDR1 and CDR2 from the germline V gene are SGHTA and FQGNSA. The length of the CDR3 is 12 residues. The CDR3 coding sequence is TGTGCCAGCAGCCAGCGGACTACCGAGCAGTACTTC. It translates to CASSQRTTEQYF. Looking up the rest from reference TRBV7-2 and TRBJ2-7 gives the full variable domain: GAGVSQSPSNKVTEKGKDVELRCDPISGHTALYWYRQSLGQGLEFLIYFQGNSAPDKSGLPSDRFSAERTGGSVSTLTIQRTQQEDSAVYLCASSQRTTEQYFGPGTRLTVT.

In DNA, the CDR3 is TGTGCCAGCCGACAGACTAACTATGGCTACACCTTC. Translation: CASRQTNYGYTF. The chain is built from TRBV6-1 and TRBJ1-2; D is possibly TRBD1 (5 bases). Trimming stripped 8 bases from V and 0 bases from J, with 7 bases between. CDR1 MNHNS and CDR2 SASEGT come from the germline V gene. The CDR3 covers 12 residues.

The chain is built from TRBV6-6 and TRBJ1-5; perhaps TRBD1 as D (5 bases). CDR3 length equals 13 residues. Germline V gene data show CDR1 as MNHNY and CDR2 as SVGAGI (reference sequence). V lost 5 bases, J lost 1 base, and 6 bases lay in between. The CDR3: CASSRDSNQPQHF. The DNA of the CDR3 is TGTGCCAGCAGTCGGGACAGCAATCAGCCCCAGCATTTT.

The V and J genes are TRBV15 and TRBJ2-7; TRBD1 matches at 9 bases. This CDR3 spans 18 amino acids. The junction had 17 bases not matched to a gene; V was cut back by 1 base and J by 7 bases. Germline V lookup: CDR1 LNHNV, CDR2 YYDKDF (reference sequence). Written as DNA, the CDR3 is TGTGCCACCAGCAGAGGTGCCGCCGGGACAGGGTTCTCCGGTGAGCAGTACTTC. It codes for CATSRGAAGTGFSGEQYF. Full variable domain (outside the CDR3, taken from reference TRBV15 and TRBJ2-7): DAMVIQNPRYQVTQFGKPVTLSCSQTLNHNVMYWYQQKSSQAPKLLFHYYDKDFNNEADTPDNFQSRRPNTSFCFLDIRSPGLGDTAMYLCATSRGAAGTGFSGEQYFGPGTRLTVT.

The chain employs TRBV4-2 and TRBJ2-3, with D possibly called TRBD1 or TRBD2 (5 bases each). The CDR3 runs 17 residues. CDR1 is LGHNA and CDR2 is YNFKEQ in the germline V gene. Between the trimmed V and J ends, which lost 0 bases and 7 bases, there was a span of 20 bases. CDR3 DNA: TGTGCCAGCAGCCAAGATAAGGGCCTGGGGGTAGGAAATACGCAGTATTTT. It is translated as CASSQDKGLGVGNTQYF.

CDR3 DNA sequence: TGTGCCAGCAGCCACGTCAGGGCCGCAGATACGCAGTATTTT. Amino acid sequence: CASSHVRAADTQYF. The chain recombines TRBV14 with TRBJ2-3; D possibly corresponds to TRBD1 (5 bases). This CDR3 has 14 residues. Trimming took 3 bases from V and 4 from J, leaving 11 bases between them. Germline CDR1 SGHDN, CDR2 FVKESK.

V and J are TRBV6-1 and TRBJ2-7; D may be TRBD1 (6 bases). The length of the CDR3 is 15 residues. V was trimmed by 4 bases and J by 1 base, leaving 14 bases between them. CDR1 is MNHNS and CDR2 is SASEGT in the germline V gene. CDR3 region: CASSAFRDKSYEQYF. The CDR3 nucleotides read TGTGCCAGCAGTGCGTTCCGGGACAAATCCTACGAGCAGTACTTC.

The V and J genes are TRBV7-6 and TRBJ2-5; D uncertain. The CDR3 totals 12 residues. Germline V CDR1 and CDR2: SGHVS, FNYEAQ. Trimming removed 0 bases from V and 1 base from J, with 0 bases in between. This CDR3 reads CASSLAQETQYF. The CDR3 DNA is TGTGCCAGCAGCTTAGCCCAAGAGACCCAGTACTTC. Together with reference TRBV7-6 and TRBJ2-5, the CDR3 gives the full variable domain: GAGVSQSPRYKVTKRGQDVALRCDPISGHVSLYWYRQALGQGPEFLTYFNYEAQQDKSGLPNDRFSAERPEGSISTLTIQRTEQRDSAMYRCASSLAQETQYFGPGTRLLVL.

The rearrangement links TRBV25-1 to TRBJ2-2; maybe TRBD2 (5 bases). The CDR3 contains 13 residues. Deletions cut 6 bases from V and 2 bases from J, with 7 bases between. Germline V gives CDR1 MGHDK, CDR2 SYGVNS. CDR3 sequence reads: CASRTSNTGELFF. In DNA form, the CDR3 reads TGTGCCAGCAGAACTAGTAACACCGGGGAGCTGTTTTTT. The full variable domain, completed using reference TRBV25-1 and TRBJ2-2, is EADIYQTPRYLVIGTGKKITLECSQTMGHDKMYWYQQDPGMELHLIHYSYGVNSTEKGDLSSESTVSRIRTEHFPLTLESARPSHTSQYLCASRTSNTGELFFGEGSRLTVL.

The V call is TRBV28, the J call TRBJ2-1; TRBD2 might be the D (6 bases). V was shortened by 6 bases and J by 3 bases, with 24 bases between the two germline ends. This CDR3 region has 18 residues. Germline-derived CDR1 and CDR2 are MDHEN and SYDVKM. The CDR3 here is CASSQHHYTGSFYNEQFF. CDR3 nucleotide sequence: TGTGCCAGCAGCCAGCACCACTATACCGGGAGCTTCTACAATGAGCAGTTCTTC.

This clone was recorded only once. V gene TRBV6-5 combines with J gene TRBJ1-1, with a tentative D call TRBD1 (5 bases). Trimming removed 5 bases from V and 4 bases from J, with 17 bases in between. The CDR3 has 15 residues. Germline assignment: CDR1 MNHEY and CDR2 SVGAGI. CDR3 in amino acids: CASSTRQIEGTEAFF. The DNA of the CDR3 is TGTGCCAGCAGTACACGACAGATAGAAGGCACTGAAGCTTTCTTT.

Concerning this clone: Other DNA sequences of this sample code for an identical CDR3. The genes are TRBV5-1 and TRBJ2-2; maybe TRBD2 (6 bases). V was trimmed by 8 bases and J by 4 bases, leaving 12 bases between them. The germline gives CDR1 SGHRS, CDR2 YFSETQ. This CDR3 is 13 amino acids long. The CDR3 sequence: CASSLASTGELFF. CDR3 coding DNA: TGCGCCAGTAGCCTAGCGAGCACCGGGGAGCTGTTTTTT.

The V and J genes are TRBV6-5 and TRBJ2-2; TRBD2 agrees at 9 bases. The length of the CDR3 is 15 residues. The junction had 8 bases not matched to a gene; V was cut back by 7 bases and J by 5 bases. Germline V gives CDR1 MNHEY, CDR2 SVGAGI. CDR3: CASTLLSGRTGELFF. The CDR3 bases are TGTGCCAGCACCCTCCTTAGCGGGAGAACCGGGGAGCTGTTTTTT.

V usage is TRBV7-8 and J usage is TRBJ2-5; 7 bases are a match to TRBD2. This CDR3 is built from 16 residues. The trim removed 1 base at V and 2 bases at J, leaving 7 bases unmatched. From germline, CDR1 is SGHVS and CDR2 FQNEAQ. The CDR3 loop is CASSLVGLAVQETQYF. In DNA, the CDR3 is TGTGCCAGCAGCTTAGTTGGTCTAGCGGTACAAGAGACCCAGTACTTC.

The J gene is TRBJ2-1, the V gene TRBV11-2; TRBD2 aligns across 8 bases. Germline trimming cut 5 bases from V and 0 bases from J; bases unmatched to any gene: 6. The CDR3 length is 16 residues. Germline CDR1 and CDR2: SGHAT and FQNNGV. In DNA form, the CDR3 reads TGTGCCAGCAGCCCCTTAGCGGGGAGCTCCTACAATGAGCAGTTCTTC. This codes for CASSPLAGSSYNEQFF.

V usage is TRBV5-5 and J usage is TRBJ2-7; 7 bases align to TRBD2. CDR1 is SGHKS, CDR2 YYEKEE, per germline (reference sequence). There are 14 residues in the CDR3. Trimming cost V 9 bases and J 2 bases; bases outside gene matches: 11. The CDR3 DNA sequence: TGTGCCACCTCGGTAGCTAGCGGACCCTACGAGCAGTACTTC. Translated, it gives CATSVASGPYEQYF.

J is TRBJ1-4 and V is TRBV2; the match to TRBD1 covers 9 bases. CDR1 and CDR2 (germline): SNHLY, FYNNEI. The length of the CDR3 is 15 residues. Unmatched junction bases numbered 9, after V lost 6 bases and J lost 7 bases. The CDR3 DNA reads as TGTGCCAGCAGGTCACAGGGGGCTGTCAGTGAAAAACTGTTTTTT. Translated, it gives CASRSQGAVSEKLFF. The full variable domain, with the rest looked up from reference TRBV2 and TRBJ1-4, is EPEVTQTPSHQVTQMGQEVILRCVPISNHLYFYWYRQILGQKVEFLVSFYNNEISEKSEIFDDQFSVERPDGSNFTLKIRSTKLEDSAMYFCASRSQGAVSEKLFFGSGTQLSVL.

The V and J genes are TRBV5-1 and TRBJ2-7; D unresolved. The V end was cut by 2 bases, the J end by 2 bases, with 11 bases between. The CDR3 is made up of 14 amino acids. CDR1 and CDR2 from the germline V gene are SGHRS and YFSETQ. CDR3 in amino acids: CASSFSDATYEQYF. The CDR3 DNA sequence: TGCGCCAGCAGCTTTTCCGACGCCACCTACGAGCAGTACTTC.

Here the CDR3 DNA reads TGTGCCAGCAGCTTAGTTAAGGACAGTATCTACGAGCAGTACTTC. This encodes CASSLVKDSIYEQYF. J is TRBJ2-5 and V is TRBV11-2; TRBD1 might be the D (6 bases). The last part of the DNA fits TRBJ2-7 better; the J call may be wrong. Germline V gene sequence: CDR1 SGHAT, CDR2 FQNNGV. This CDR3 has 15 residues.

The rearrangement uses TRBV6-6 and TRBJ1-4; maybe TRBD1 (5 bases). V was shortened by 2 bases and J by 8 bases, with 15 bases between the two germline ends. Germline values: CDR1 MNHNY, CDR2 SVGAGI (reference sequence). CDR3 length equals 15 residues. The CDR3 coding sequence is TGTGCCAGCAGTTACCGGGGCAGGGTACGCGAAAAACTGTTTTTT. This codes for CASSYRGRVREKLFF.

The J gene is TRBJ1-4, the V gene TRBV30, with 11 bases fitting TRBD1. Germline CDR1 reads GTSNPN; CDR2 reads SVGIG (reference sequence). The CDR3 consists of 14 residues. Trimming took 2 bases from V and 8 from J; bases not matched to a gene: 4. CDR3 protein: CAWSTGTGGEKLFF. CDR3 bases: TGTGCCTGGAGTACTGGGACAGGGGGAGAAAAACTGTTTTTT.

This sequence joins TRBV30 and TRBJ2-7, with TRBD1 identical over 7 bases. CDR1 is GTSNPN, CDR2 SVGIG, per germline (reference sequence). V shed 0 bases and J 3 bases; nucleotides not matched to a gene: 2. This CDR3 is built from 13 residues. The CDR3 coding sequence is TGTGCCTGGAGTGTTCAGGGGGTCTACGAGCAGTACTTC. The encoded protein is CAWSVQGVYEQYF.

The rearrangement joins TRBV19 to TRBJ2-3, with 11 bases fitting TRBD2. In germline, CDR1 is LNHDA, CDR2 SQIVND (reference sequence). CDR3 length: 15 residues. The ends lost 5 bases at V and 5 bases at J; junction bases unmatched: 6. The CDR3 loop reads CASSRLAGGGDTQYF. The CDR3 DNA reads as TGTGCCAGTAGTCGCCTAGCGGGAGGAGGAGATACGCAGTATTTT.

The V call is TRBV5-5, the J call TRBJ2-1; 8 nucleotides align to TRBD1. Germline CDR1 and CDR2: SGHKS and YYEKEE (reference sequence). This CDR3 contains 15 residues. V dropped 4 bases and J dropped 9; count of bases not matched to a gene: 12. This chain's CDR3 is CASSPLGTGVLEQFF. In DNA form, the CDR3 reads TGTGCCAGCAGCCCCCTGGGGACAGGAGTTCTTGAGCAGTTCTTC. Together with reference TRBV5-5 and TRBJ2-1, the CDR3 gives the full variable domain: DAGVTQSPTHLIKTRGQQVTLRCSPISGHKSVSWYQQVLGQGPQFIFQYYEKEERGRGNFPDRFSARQFPNYSSELNVNALLLGDSALYLCASSPLGTGVLEQFFGPGTRLTVL.